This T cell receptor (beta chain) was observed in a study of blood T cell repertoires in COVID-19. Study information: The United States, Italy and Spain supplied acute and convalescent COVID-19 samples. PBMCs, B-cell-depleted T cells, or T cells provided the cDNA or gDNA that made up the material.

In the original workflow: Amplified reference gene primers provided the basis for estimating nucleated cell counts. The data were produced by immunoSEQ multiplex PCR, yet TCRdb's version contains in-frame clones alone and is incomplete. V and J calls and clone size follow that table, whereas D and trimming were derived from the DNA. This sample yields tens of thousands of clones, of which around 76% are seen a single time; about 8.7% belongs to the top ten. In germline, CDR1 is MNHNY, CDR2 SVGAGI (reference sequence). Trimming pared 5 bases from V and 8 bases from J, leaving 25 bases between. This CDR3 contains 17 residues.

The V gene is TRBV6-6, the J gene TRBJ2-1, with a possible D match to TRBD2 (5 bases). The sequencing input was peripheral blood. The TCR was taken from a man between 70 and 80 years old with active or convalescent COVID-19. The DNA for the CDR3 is TGTGCCAGCAGTCTCAATAAGGCGGGCAGTTTGTTCGATGAGCAGTTCTTC. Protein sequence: CASSLNKAGSLFDEQFF.